This TCR beta chain was found in a study of cytomegalovirus exposure and HLA in healthy donors. The primer mix had 60 Vbeta and 13 Jbeta primers. Method: immunoSEQ multiplex PCR; TCRdb's copy keeps in-frame clones and lacks some. Among some 100,000 clones listed, 75% to 85% were seen once. CDR1 is MNHEY and CDR2 is SMNVEV in the germline V gene (reference sequence). Trimming left V 5 bases short and J 7 bases short, with 12 bases between. CDR3 size: 14 residues. The TCR sequence derives from a woman between 18 and 29 years old in good health and CMV-seronegative. This chain links TRBV27 with TRBJ1-6; D possibly corresponds to TRBD1 (6 bases). The sample taken for sequencing was PBMCs. CDR3 sequence: CASSRTDVNSPLHF. The DNA of the CDR3 is TGTGCCAGCAGTCGGACAGACGTGAATTCACCCCTCCACTTT.